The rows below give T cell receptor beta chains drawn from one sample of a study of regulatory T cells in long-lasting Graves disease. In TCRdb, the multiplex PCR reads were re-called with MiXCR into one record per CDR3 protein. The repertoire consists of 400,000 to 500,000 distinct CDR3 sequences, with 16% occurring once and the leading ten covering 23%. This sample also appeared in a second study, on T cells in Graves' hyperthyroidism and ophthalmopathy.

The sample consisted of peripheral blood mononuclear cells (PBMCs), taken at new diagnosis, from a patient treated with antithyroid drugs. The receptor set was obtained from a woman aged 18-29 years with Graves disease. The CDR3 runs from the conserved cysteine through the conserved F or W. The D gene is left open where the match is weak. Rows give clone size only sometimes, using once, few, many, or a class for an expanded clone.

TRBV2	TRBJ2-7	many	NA	CASSEGASEQYF	TGTGCCAGCAGCGAAGGGGCAAGCGAGCAGTACTTC
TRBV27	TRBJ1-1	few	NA	CASRGDRVLDTEAFF	TGTGCCAGCAGGGGGGATAGAGTCCTGGACACTGAAGCTTTCTTT
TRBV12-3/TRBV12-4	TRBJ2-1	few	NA	CASTPTRSNEQFF	TGTGCCAGCACTCCGACTAGATCCAATGAGCAGTTCTTC
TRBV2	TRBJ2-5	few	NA	CASHSGLQETQYF	TGTGCCAGCCATAGCGGTCTGCAGGAGACCCAGTACTTC
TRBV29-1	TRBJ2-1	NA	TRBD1	CSVGRTGEQFF	TGCAGCGTTGGGAGGACAGGGGAGCAGTTCTTC
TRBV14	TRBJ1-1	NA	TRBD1	CASRDTGTGRNTEAFF	TGTGCCAGCAGGGACACCGGGACAGGGAGGAACACTGAAGCTTTCTTT
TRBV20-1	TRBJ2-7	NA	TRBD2	CSARSPLRGDEQYF	TGCAGTGCTAGATCCCCATTGCGGGGGGACGAGCAGTACTTC
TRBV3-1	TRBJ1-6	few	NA	CASSQRQVNSPLHF	TGTGCCAGCAGCCAGAGACAGGTTAATTCACCCCTCCACTTT
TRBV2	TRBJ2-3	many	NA	CASSADRSRDTQYF	TGTGCCAGCAGTGCCGATAGGTCCCGTGATACGCAGTATTTT
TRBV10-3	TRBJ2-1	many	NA	CAISDYNEQFF	TGTGCCATCAGTGACTACAATGAGCAGTTCTTC
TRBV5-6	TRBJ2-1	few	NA	CASSTPGTYYNEQFF	TGTGCCAGCAGTACCCCCGGGACTTACTACAATGAGCAGTTCTTC
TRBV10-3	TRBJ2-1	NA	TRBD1	CAISESGAMGRGRKFF	TGTGCCATCAGTGAGTCCGGCGCTATGGGCAGGGGGCGGAAGTTCTTC
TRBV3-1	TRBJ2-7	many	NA	CASSHAGTAVFERYF	TGTGCCAGCAGCCACGCAGGGACGGCAGTGTTTGAGCGGTACTTC
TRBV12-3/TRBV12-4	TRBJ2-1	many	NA	CASSSRAQSSGTYNEQFF	TGTGCCAGCAGTTCCCGCGCGCAGAGTAGCGGTACCTACAATGAGCAGTTCTTC
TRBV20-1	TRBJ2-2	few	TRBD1	CSAPHVQGNGELFF	TGCAGTGCCCCTCATGTACAGGGGAACGGGGAGCTGTTTTTT
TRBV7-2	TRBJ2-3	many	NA	CASSRTSSTDTQYF	TGTGCCAGCAGCCGGACTTCTAGCACAGATACGCAGTATTTT
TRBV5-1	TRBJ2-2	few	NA	CASRSYNHPPGELFF	TGCGCCAGCAGATCATACAACCATCCCCCCGGGGAGCTGTTTTTT
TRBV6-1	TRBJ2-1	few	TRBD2	CASSRRLSGNYNEQFF	TGTGCCAGCAGTCGGAGACTTAGCGGGAACTACAATGAGCAGTTCTTC
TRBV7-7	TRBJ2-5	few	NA	CASSLGRFGGETQYF	TGTGCTAGCAGCTTAGGCAGGTTCGGAGGGGAGACCCAGTACTTC
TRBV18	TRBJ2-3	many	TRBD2	CASSLGLAGARDTQYF	TGTGCCAGCTCACTCGGACTAGCGGGAGCGCGAGATACGCAGTATTTT
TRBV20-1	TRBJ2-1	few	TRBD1	CSATRDRDYNEQFF	TGCAGTGCAACCCGGGACAGGGACTACAATGAGCAGTTCTTC
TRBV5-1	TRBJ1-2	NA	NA	CASSLDSHGGNGYTF	TGCGCCAGCAGCTTGGATTCGCACGGCGGGAATGGCTACACCTTC
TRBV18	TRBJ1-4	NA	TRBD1	CASSPRTGASNEKLFF	TGTGCCAGCTCACCAAGGACAGGGGCCTCTAATGAAAAACTGTTTTTT
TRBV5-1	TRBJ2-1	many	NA	CASSLDGFLSYNEQFF	TGCGCCAGCAGCTTGGATGGCTTTTTATCCTACAATGAGCAGTTCTTC
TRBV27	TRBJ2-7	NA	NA	CASSDFRGEQYF	TGTGCCAGCAGTGATTTTAGGGGCGAGCAGTACTTC
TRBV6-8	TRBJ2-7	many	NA	CASSPGISPSYEQYF	TGTGCCAGCAGTCCCGGGATAAGCCCTTCCTACGAGCAGTACTTC
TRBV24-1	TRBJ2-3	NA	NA	CATSDSTDTQYF	TGTGCCACCAGTGATAGTACAGATACGCAGTATTTT
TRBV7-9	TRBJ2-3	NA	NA	CASSGERRFADTQYF	TGTGCCAGCAGCGGGGAAAGAAGGTTCGCAGATACGCAGTATTTT
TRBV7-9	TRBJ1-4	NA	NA	CASSLAPGISEKLFF	TGTGCCAGCAGCTTAGCTCCCGGCATCTCGGAAAAACTGTTTTTT
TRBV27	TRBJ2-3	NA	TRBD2	CASSLAGGPWADTQYF	TGTGCCAGCAGTTTAGCGGGAGGGCCTTGGGCAGATACGCAGTATTTT
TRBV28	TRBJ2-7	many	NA	CASSSRSMGRGRYEQYF	TGTGCCAGCAGTTCCAGGTCCATGGGTCGCGGGCGCTACGAGCAGTACTTC
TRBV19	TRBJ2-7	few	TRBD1	CASSAGQGATYEQYF	TGTGCCAGTAGTGCGGGACAGGGGGCCACCTACGAGCAGTACTTC
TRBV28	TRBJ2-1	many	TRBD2	CASRLPGLAGPFGYNEQFF	TGTGCCAGCAGGTTGCCGGGACTAGCGGGGCCCTTTGGGTACAATGAGCAGTTCTTC
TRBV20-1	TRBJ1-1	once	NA	CSARDFGGNTEAFF	TGCAGTGCTAGAGATTTTGGAGGGAACACTGAAGCTTTCTTT
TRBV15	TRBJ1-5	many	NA	CATRSTGPDQPQHF	TGTGCCACCAGGAGTACAGGACCCGATCAGCCCCAGCATTTT
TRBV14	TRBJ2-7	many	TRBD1	CASSLPLRGRSYEQYF	TGTGCCAGCAGCCTTCCCCTAAGGGGGCGCTCCTACGAGCAGTACTTC
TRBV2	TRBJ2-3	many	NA	CASSLKSGLGTDTQYF	TGTGCCAGCAGCCTGAAGAGCGGGCTCGGCACAGATACGCAGTATTTT
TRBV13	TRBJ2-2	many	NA	CASSLGMSTGELFF	TGTGCCAGCAGCTTAGGGATGTCTACCGGGGAGCTGTTTTTT
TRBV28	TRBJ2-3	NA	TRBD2	CASSSSSTSIPADTQYF	TGTGCCAGCAGTTCCTCCTCGACTAGCATACCCGCAGATACGCAGTATTTT
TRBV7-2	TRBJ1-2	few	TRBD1	CASSLRRGQNYGYTF	TGTGCCAGCAGCTTACGTCGGGGACAGAACTATGGCTACACCTTC
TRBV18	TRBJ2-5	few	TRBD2	CASSPKRGTQETQYF	TGTGCCAGCTCACCAAAGCGGGGGACCCAAGAGACCCAGTACTTC
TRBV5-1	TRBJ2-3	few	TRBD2	CASSSVERGSTDTQYF	TGCGCCAGCAGCTCCGTGGAGCGGGGGAGCACAGATACGCAGTATTTT
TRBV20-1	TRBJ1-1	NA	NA	CSAVRNTEAFF	TGCAGTGCGGTCAGGAACACTGAAGCTTTCTTT
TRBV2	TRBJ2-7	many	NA	CASLISYEQYF	TGTGCCAGCCTGATCAGCTACGAGCAGTACTTC
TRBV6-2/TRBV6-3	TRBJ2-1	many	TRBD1	CASSRTGFGGTDEQFF	TGTGCCAGCAGCCGGACAGGGTTTGGCGGTACGGATGAGCAGTTCTTC
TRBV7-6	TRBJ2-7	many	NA	CASNRGGSRDEQYF	TGTGCCAGCAACCGAGGGGGGAGCCGGGACGAGCAGTACTTC
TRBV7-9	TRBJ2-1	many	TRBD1	CASRTSDRASLGLNEQFF	TGTGCCAGCAGAACCTCGGACAGGGCGAGCCTTGGGCTCAATGAGCAGTTCTTC
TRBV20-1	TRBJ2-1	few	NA	CSAARREQFF	TGCAGTGCCGCCCGGCGGGAGCAGTTCTTC
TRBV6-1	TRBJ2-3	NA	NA	CASSEAPPLLATSDTQYF	TGTGCCAGCAGTGAAGCTCCCCCCTTACTAGCTACCTCAGATACGCAGTATTTT
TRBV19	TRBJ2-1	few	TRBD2	CASSISGRASYNEQSF	TGTGCCAGTAGTATTAGCGGGAGAGCCTCCTACAATGAGCAGTCCTTC
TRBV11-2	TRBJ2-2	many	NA	CASSPLRQLNTGELFF	TGTGCCAGCAGCCCCCTGCGCCAGCTCAACACCGGGGAGCTGTTTTTT
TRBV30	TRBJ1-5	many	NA	CAWSGQNNQPQHF	TGTGCCTGGAGTGGCCAGAACAATCAGCCCCAGCATTTT
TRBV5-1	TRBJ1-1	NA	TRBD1	CASSNTGEVRTEAFF	TGCGCCAGCAGCAATACAGGGGAAGTTCGTACTGAAGCTTTCTTT
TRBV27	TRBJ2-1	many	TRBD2	CASRGLAAGGWEFF	TGTGCCAGCAGGGGACTAGCCGCAGGGGGGTGGGAGTTCTTC
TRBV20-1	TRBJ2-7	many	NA	CSPWGGAHGEQYF	TGCAGTCCTTGGGGGGGGGCCCATGGCGAGCAGTACTTC